A single sample gave rise to the 14 T cell receptor beta chains below, sequenced in a study of T-cell reconstitution after alpha-beta-depleted transplantation in children. Unique molecular identifiers were built into the TCRbeta library. TCRdb ran MiXCR on the PCR reads and lists one entry per CDR3 protein. Among 200,000 to 250,000 distinct CDR3 sequences listed, 11% were seen once. Here the sequenced sample was PBMCs, taken before TCRalphabeta/CD19-depleted stem cell transplant. The receptors shown here come from a child in the first two years of life with acute myeloid leukemia, due to receive a stem cell transplant.

At least ten counts were recorded for this clonotype. The V gene is TRBV6-5, the J gene TRBJ1-5; the D is unclear. V was shortened by 0 bases and J by 6 bases, with 6 bases between the two germline ends. Germline V CDR1 and CDR2: MNHEY, SVGAGI. The CDR3 has 13 residues. In DNA, the CDR3 is TGTGCCAGCAGTTACTCCCCCATTCAGCCCCAGCATTTT. Translating gives CASSYSPIQPQHF.

This clonotype has a count of ten or more. The V gene is TRBV7-2, the J gene TRBJ2-7, with 11 bases aligning to TRBD1. Germline CDR1 is SGHTA and CDR2 is FQGNSA. Losses at the gene ends were 3 bases for V and 3 bases for J; bases not matched to a gene: 4. The CDR3 sequence is 15 residues long. In DNA, the CDR3 is TGTGCCAGCAGCTTCTCCGGGACAGGGGGCTACGAGCAGTACTTC. Translation: CASSFSGTGGYEQYF.

Many counts were recorded for this clonotype. The V call is TRBV5-1, the J call TRBJ1-5; TRBD1 might be the D (6 bases). The CDR3 extends over 15 amino acids. CDR1 SGHRS and CDR2 YFSETQ come from the germline V gene. Trimming took 0 bases from V and 3 from J, leaving 10 bases between them. CDR3 sequence (DNA): TGCGCCAGCAGCTTGGGGGGACAAGTCAATCAGCCCCAGCATTTT. It yields the protein CASSLGGQVNQPQHF.

The sample holds many counts of this clonotype. The V and J genes are TRBV10-3 and TRBJ1-5; D is uncertain. This CDR3 region has 15 residues. CDR1 and CDR2 from the germline V gene are ENHRY and SYGVKD. V shed 10 bases and J shed 0 bases, with 16 bases lying between them. CDR3 sequence reads: CATSPQELSNQPQHF. The CDR3 DNA reads TGTGCCACATCCCCTCAAGAACTTAGCAATCAGCCCCAGCATTTT.

This clonotype was seen repeatedly, ten times or more. The chain links TRBV10-3 to TRBJ2-1, with D perhaps matching TRBD1 (6 bases). Trimming removed 4 bases at V and 4 bases at J, with 17 bases between. The germline V gene encodes CDR1 ENHRY and CDR2 SYGVKD. CDR3 length: 16 residues. The CDR3 region has the DNA TGTGCCATCAGTGGGCTCCAGCAGGGGAAGTACAATGAGCAGTTCTTC. Encoded protein: CAISGLQQGKYNEQFF.

This clonotype came up many times. This sequence joins TRBV19 and TRBJ1-2, with TRBD1 as a possible D gene (5 bases). Germline CDR1 is LNHDA and CDR2 is SQIVND (reference sequence). The length of the CDR3 is 14 residues. V lost 6 bases, J lost 3 bases, and 14 bases lay in between. The CDR3 nucleotides read TGTGCCAGTAGCCCTCTGGAGGGACACTATGGCTACACCTTC. It yields the protein CASSPLEGHYGYTF.

This clonotype has a count of ten or more. The chain uses TRBV29-1 and TRBJ2-5; weak D call: TRBD2 (6 bases). This CDR3 contains 14 residues. Germline lookup yields CDR1 SQVTM and CDR2 ANQGSEA. V was shortened by 3 bases and J by 5 bases, with 16 bases between the two germline ends. CDR3: CSVDSAGGAETQYF. Here the CDR3 DNA reads TGCAGCGTTGACTCGGCTGGAGGGGCTGAGACCCAGTACTTC.

This clonotype was counted a single time. A much larger clone differs by one base, so this may be a read error. CDR3 sequence reads: CASSSGLESSGELLF. CDR3 DNA sequence: TGTGCCAGCAGTTCCGGACTAGAATCATCCGGGGAGCTGCTTTTT. The V gene is TRBV6-2 or TRBV6-3, the J gene TRBJ2-2, with TRBD2 matching over 7 bases. Per the germline V gene, CDR1 is MNHEY and CDR2 is SVGEGT. The CDR3 loop spans 15 amino acids.

In its sample, this clonotype was seen many times. V gene TRBV5-1 combines with J gene TRBJ2-5; no firm D call. The CDR3 contains 14 residues. V gave up 4 bases and J gave up 0 bases, with 10 bases separating them. In germline, CDR1 is SGHRS, CDR2 YFSETQ. CDR3 in DNA: TGCGCCAGCAGCGCCACAGCGTACCAAGAGACCCAGTACTTC. Translation: CASSATAYQETQYF.

This clonotype was counted many times. The chain joins TRBV5-5 to TRBJ1-2; D not resolved. The CDR3 runs to 14 residues. Germline V gene data show CDR1 as SGHKS and CDR2 as YYEKEE (reference sequence). V gave up 3 bases and J gave up 6 bases, with 15 bases separating them. CDR3 loop: CASSWMTGRNGYTF. Written as DNA, the CDR3 is TGTGCCAGCAGCTGGATGACCGGAAGAAATGGCTACACCTTC.

This clonotype was counted many times. V gene TRBV12-3 or TRBV12-4 combines with J gene TRBJ2-2; D remains unclear. This CDR3 has 12 residues. V gave up 6 bases and J gave up 8 bases, with 10 bases separating them. The CDR3 DNA reads as TGTGCCAGCAGCCATAGCCTGGGGGAGCTGTTTTTT. Its translation: CASSHSLGELFF.

Concerning this clonotype: A read error may account for a junction end that differs from germline. V and J are TRBV4-2 and TRBJ2-2, with TRBD2 identical over 7 bases. CDR1 and CDR2 from the germline V gene are LGHNA and YNFKEQ. The CDR3 sequence is 19 residues long. The CDR3 is CASSQDVASGRVYTGELLF. CDR3 coding DNA: TGTGCCAGCAGCCAAGACGTGGCTAGCGGAAGGGTATACACCGGGGAGCTGCTTTTT.

There are a few counts of this clonotype. The chain couples TRBV4-2 to TRBJ2-3; D remains unclear. This CDR3 region has 18 residues. From germline, CDR1 is LGHNA and CDR2 YNFKEQ. V was trimmed by 6 bases and J by 0 bases, leaving 22 bases between them. CDR3 region: CASSHSRGQPRSTDTQYF. The CDR3 DNA is TGTGCCAGCAGTCACTCCCGTGGGCAGCCACGTAGCACAGATACGCAGTATTTT.

This clonotype was detected ten times or more. V usage is TRBV28 and J usage is TRBJ2-7; D is perhaps TRBD2 (6 bases). Between the trimmed V and J ends, which lost 6 bases and 5 bases, there was a span of 11 bases. Germline CDR1 and CDR2: MDHEN and SYDVKM. The CDR3 loop spans 12 amino acids. CDR3 sequence reads: CASSQGGNEQYF. CDR3 nucleotide sequence: TGTGCCAGCAGCCAAGGAGGGAACGAGCAGTACTTC.